This TCR beta chain was obtained from a study of cytomegalovirus exposure and HLA in healthy donors. Across the study: Later, an analysis reported that the 110 or so validation repertoires had used the same platform as the approximately 690 first-cohort repertoires.

General study points: In the 90 to 150 validation repertoires, about 95% of cluster scores exceeded 0, per a later analysis.

Assay: immunoSEQ multiplex PCR; the TCRdb copy retains only in-frame clones and omits some. This sample has roughly 180,000 clones, with roughly nine tenths found just once. Details on this clone: The antigen remains unidentified.

V shed 7 bases, J shed 2 bases, and the junction held 6 bases outside the gene matches. The CDR3 has 15 residues. Germline CDR1 and CDR2: SGHRS and YFSETQ. This chain links TRBV5-1 with TRBJ2-3; 11 nucleotides line up with TRBD1. The sample comprised PBMCs. The receptor was derived from a man aged 30 to 45 in good health and CMV-seropositive. CDR3: CASSWTGGFTDTQYF. DNA of the CDR3: TGCGCCAGCTCTTGGACAGGGGGCTTCACAGATACGCAGTATTTT.